The 9 T cell receptor beta chains listed next were all sequenced from one sample in a study of PD-1 blockade in classical Hodgkin lymphoma. Each patient's relapse followed autologous stem cell transplantation, and brentuximab vedotin exposure varied. Clones were read by immunoSEQ multiplex PCR, and TCRdb kept only the in-frame ones, dropping some. The table lists tens of thousands of clones, roughly 75% of them singletons. The source was peripheral blood mononuclear cells (PBMCs), collected before the second cycle of nivolumab. Receptor source: a human donor with classical Hodgkin lymphoma.

The table lists this clone with a few counts. The chain joins TRBV4-3 to TRBJ1-6; the D is unclear. Trimming stripped 0 bases from V and 10 bases from J, with 10 bases between. Germline values: CDR1 LGHNA, CDR2 YSLEER. The CDR3 length is 14 residues. This CDR3 reads CASSQDPLGSPLHF. The CDR3 region has the DNA TGCGCCAGCAGCCAAGATCCCCTCGGATCACCCCTCCACTTT.

V usage is TRBV4-1 and J usage is TRBJ2-7, with 12 bases that match TRBD2. Germline V gives CDR1 MGHRA, CDR2 YSYEKL. V lost 3 bases, J lost 0 bases, and 6 bases stayed unmatched. There are 17 residues in the CDR3. The chain's CDR3 is CASSQTGLAGSSYEQYF. The CDR3 bases are TGCGCCAGCAGCCAGACCGGACTAGCGGGGTCCTCCTACGAGCAGTACTTC.

With regard to this clone: The junction departs from germline at one end; a sequencing error may be responsible. The CDR3 loop is CASSWGTGGSSEQYF. CDR3 sequence (DNA): TGTGCCAGCAGTTGGGGGACAGGGGGGTCCTCCGAGCAGTACTTC. The rearrangement links TRBV27 to TRBJ2-7; TRBD1 aligns across 11 bases. CDR1 is MNHEY and CDR2 is SMNVEV in the germline V gene (reference sequence). This CDR3 is built from 15 residues.

V gene TRBV13 combines with J gene TRBJ1-3; the D gene is possibly TRBD1 (5 bases). Trimming removed 2 bases from V and 3 bases from J, with 8 bases in between. CDR1 and CDR2 from the germline V gene are PRHDT and FYEKMQ (reference sequence). CDR3 length equals 14 residues. Here the CDR3 reads CASSLRGLGNTIYF. The CDR3 DNA is TGTGCCAGCAGCTTAAGGGGACTTGGAAACACCATATATTTT. The whole variable domain, filled in from reference TRBV13 and TRBJ1-3, reads AAGVIQSPRHLIKEKRETATLKCYPIPRHDTVYWYQQGPGQDPQFLISFYEKMQSDKGSIPDRFSAQQFSDYHSELNMSSLELGDSALYFCASSLRGLGNTIYFGEGSWLTVV.

The chain is built from TRBV7-9 and TRBJ2-3; D ambiguous. The CDR3 runs to 13 residues. Per germline, CDR1 SEHNR and CDR2 FQNEAQ (reference sequence). V was pared by 2 bases and J by 0 bases, with 3 bases between. The CDR3 nucleotides are TGTGCCAGCAGCTTACCTAGCACAGATACGCAGTATTTT. As protein: CASSLPSTDTQYF. Full variable domain (outside the CDR3, taken from reference TRBV7-9 and TRBJ2-3): DTGVSQNPRHKITKRGQNVTFRCDPISEHNRLYWYRQTLGQGPEFLTYFQNEAQLEKSRLLSDRFSAERPKGSFSTLEIQRTEQGDSAMYLCASSLPSTDTQYFGPGTRLTVL.

The chain employs TRBV28 and TRBJ1-6; D uncertain. V was cut by 8 bases and J by 0 bases, with 14 bases left in between. CDR3 size: 16 residues. Per the germline V gene, CDR1 is MDHEN and CDR2 is SYDVKM. Written as DNA, the CDR3 is TGTGCCAGCGGGATCAGTCGGGGCTCCTATAATTCACCCCTCCACTTT. Protein: CASGISRGSYNSPLHF. Together with reference TRBV28 and TRBJ1-6, the CDR3 gives the full variable domain: DVKVTQSSRYLVKRTGEKVFLECVQDMDHENMFWYRQDPGLGLRLIYFSYDVKMKEKGDIPEGYSVSREKKERFSLILESASTNQTSMYLCASGISRGSYNSPLHFGNGTRLTVT.

The chain couples TRBV30 to TRBJ2-3, with TRBD2 matching 8 bases. The germline V gene has CDR1 GTSNPN and CDR2 SVGIG (reference sequence). J was trimmed by 5 bases and V by 1 base; bases with no gene match: 11. The CDR3 is 16 residues long. The CDR3 reads CAWSAARTSLGDTQYF. The CDR3 region has the DNA TGTGCCTGGAGTGCCGCTAGGACTAGCTTGGGAGATACGCAGTATTTT.

The chain joins TRBV12-5 to TRBJ2-7; D not resolved. Germline CDR1 reads LGHNT; CDR2 reads FRNRAP. There are 17 residues in the CDR3. V lost 0 bases and J lost 3, with 18 bases in between. DNA of the CDR3: TGTGCTAGTGGTTTGGTACTTTCCCCCAAAGACGTCTACGAGCAGTACTTC. Translated: CASGLVLSPKDVYEQYF.

The chain has TRBV6-5 and TRBJ1-1; 10 nucleotides line up with TRBD1. V was clipped by 6 bases and J by 3 bases; unmatched bases: 4. Per the germline V gene, CDR1 is MNHEY and CDR2 is SVGAGI. CDR3 length: 14 residues. The CDR3 DNA is TGTGCCAGCAGGGGGGACAGGGGACACACTGAAGCTTTCTTT. It encodes CASRGDRGHTEAFF.